This entry concerns a single T cell receptor (beta chain). The CDR3 runs 14 residues. Germline CDR1 reads SEHNR; CDR2 reads FQNEAQ (reference sequence). The V gene lost 5 bases and the J gene lost 7 bases, with 12 bases spanning the gap. Profiling relied on immunoSEQ multiplex PCR, and the TCRdb table lists in-frame clones only, not all of them. Here the sample spans more than 300,000 clones, more than 75% being singletons. The data belong to a study of blood T cell repertoires in COVID-19. Turning to the study itself: Some COVID-19 samples were acute and others convalescent; all came from the United States, Italy and Spain. Sources were T cells, B-cell-depleted T cells, or PBMCs; the material itself was cDNA or gDNA.

The chain links TRBV7-9 to TRBJ1-6, with D possibly being TRBD1 (6 bases). The sequencing input was PBMCs or T cells enriched from blood (not recorded which). This TCR came from a woman aged 18-29 years who had recovered from COVID-19. The CDR3 is CASSMDRRNSPLHF. In DNA form, the CDR3 reads TGTGCCAGCAGCATGGACAGACGAAATTCACCCCTCCACTTT.